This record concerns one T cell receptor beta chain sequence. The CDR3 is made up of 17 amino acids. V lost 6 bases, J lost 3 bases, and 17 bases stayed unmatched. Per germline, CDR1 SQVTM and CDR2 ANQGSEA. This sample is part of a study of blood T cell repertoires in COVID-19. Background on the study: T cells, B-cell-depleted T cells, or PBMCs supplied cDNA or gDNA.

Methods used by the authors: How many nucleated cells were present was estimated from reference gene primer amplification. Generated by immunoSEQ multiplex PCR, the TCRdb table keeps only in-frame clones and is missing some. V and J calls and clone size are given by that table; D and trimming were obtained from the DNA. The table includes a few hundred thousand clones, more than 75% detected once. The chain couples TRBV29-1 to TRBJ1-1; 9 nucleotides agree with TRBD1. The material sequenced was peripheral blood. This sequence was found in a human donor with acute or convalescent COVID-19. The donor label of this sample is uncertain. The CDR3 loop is CSVLPRATGGSYTEAFF. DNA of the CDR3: TGCAGCGTGTTACCGAGGGCGACAGGGGGGTCGTACACTGAAGCTTTCTTT.